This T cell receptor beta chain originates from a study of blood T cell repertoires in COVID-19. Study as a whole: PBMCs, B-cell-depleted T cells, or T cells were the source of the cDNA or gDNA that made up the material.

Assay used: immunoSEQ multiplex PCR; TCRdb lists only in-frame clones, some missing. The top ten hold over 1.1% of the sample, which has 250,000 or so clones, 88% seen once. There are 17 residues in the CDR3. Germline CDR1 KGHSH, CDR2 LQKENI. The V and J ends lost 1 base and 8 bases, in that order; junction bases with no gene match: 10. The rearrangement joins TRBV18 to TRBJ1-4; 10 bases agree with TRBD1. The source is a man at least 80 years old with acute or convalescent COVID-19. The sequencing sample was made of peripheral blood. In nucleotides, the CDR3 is TGTGCCAGCTCACCACTGGGACAGGGGCGTCGAGAAGAAAAACTGTTTTTT. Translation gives CASSPLGQGRREEKLFF.